There are a few counts of the clone carrying this TCR beta chain. Its antigen is not identified. This sample is part of a study of T-cell memory formation after mild COVID-19. Study conclusions and caveats: Clones that contracted from day 15 to 85 had balanced CD4/CD8; later expanders were CD4+ biased.

Germline V gives CDR1 SGHNT, CDR2 YYREEE (reference sequence). Trimming took off 0 bases at V and 2 bases at J, with 8 bases between the two ends. The CDR3 runs to 14 residues. TCRdb re-analysed the 5' RACE reads in MiXCR, keeping a single row per CDR3 protein. The sample shows 350,000 to 450,000 distinct CDR3 sequences, roughly an eighth of them seen only once. The chain carries TRBV5-4 and TRBJ2-5, with D unresolved. This sequence originates from a man aged 18 to 29 who had mild COVID-19 (a few samples of this study predate the infection). Cell type and time point are not known. Sample: PBMCs or a T cell subset sorted from them (not recorded which). CDR3 bases: TGTGCCAGCAGCTTGGAACAGCGACAAGAGACCCAGTACTTC. This translates into CASSLEQRQETQYF.